These T cell receptor beta chains were read from a single sample in a study of shared clonotypes between healthy human individuals. Clones were sequenced by immunoSEQ multiplex PCR, and TCRdb holds only the in-frame ones, with some missing. The table lists about 2.4 million clones, approximately 94% of them singletons. The source material was naive CD4+ T cells sorted from blood. Receptors were obtained from a young man in good health. CDR3s leave out the opening cysteine and the closing phenylalanine or tryptophan.

V	J	CDR3
TRBV30	TRBJ2-7	AWIGAGGTYEQY
TRBV19	TRBJ1-4	ASRDSATNEKLF
TRBV6-1	TRBJ1-5	ASRAVGQSGQPQH
TRBV2	TRBJ2-3	ASRPVGRVGTDTQY
TRBV4-1	TRBJ1-6	ASSQDRRTSSYNSPLH
TRBV30	TRBJ1-4	AWSTRTGEKLF
TRBV4-3	TRBJ2-3	ASSQDGASYTDTQY
TRBV30	TRBJ1-5	AWSAEGNQPQH
TRBV5-1	TRBJ2-7	ASSLGGSSSYEQY
TRBV2	TRBJ2-7	ASSDLAGGRYEQY
TRBV5-4	TRBJ1-1	ASSLDSLNTEAF
TRBV5-1	TRBJ2-2	ASSSSGHTGELF
TRBV4-3	TRBJ2-1	ASSQEAAPGGEQF
TRBV29-1	TRBJ2-2	SASTDILAELF
TRBV7-3	TRBJ2-3	ASSRTSWDTQY
TRBV28	TRBJ1-1	ASSLSQGAGGTEAF
TRBV7-9	TRBJ2-3	ASSIREATDTQY
TRBV5-4	TRBJ2-7	ASSLSGTGLTYEQY
TRBV27	TRBJ2-7	ASRPGAVPSYEQY
TRBV6-1	TRBJ1-2	ASSPTTGKYGYT
TRBV19	TRBJ2-3	ASSIVTGGFADTQY
TRBV18	TRBJ2-7	ASSPLTVYEQY
TRBV6-6	TRBJ1-2	ASSSRVGGYT
TRBV11-2	TRBJ2-7	ASSSIWADEQY
TRBV5-1	TRBJ2-7	ASSLERSYEQY
TRBV6-5	TRBJ1-2	ASSDDGYYGYT
TRBV6-6	TRBJ2-5	ASSYSGRETQY
TRBV25-1	TRBJ2-7	ASSRQGISYEQY
TRBV19	TRBJ1-4	ASSIRRQGANKLF
TRBV5-1	TRBJ1-5	ASSLVAWQINQPQH
TRBV28	TRBJ1-1	ASSPVGRFIEAF
TRBV27	TRBJ1-1	ASTPMGNTEAF
TRBV9	TRBJ2-3	ASSVVRQGTQY
TRBV18	TRBJ1-3	ASSPVPGPGNTIY
TRBV6-6	TRBJ1-5	ASRDRASQH
TRBV9	TRBJ1-4	ASSVGTGGELF
TRBV30	TRBJ2-3	AWRVFTDTQY
TRBV18	TRBJ1-5	ASSPLQDQPQH
TRBV18	TRBJ1-1	ASSPGGLYTEAF
TRBV5-4	TRBJ2-6	ASSLSSGANVLT
TRBV21-1	TRBJ1-2	ASSKAGLTNYGYT
TRBV25-1	TRBJ2-3	ASSEPSGGADTQY
TRBV9	TRBJ2-1	ASSPHLSSYNEQF
TRBV28	TRBJ2-5	ASSLPLAGKQETQY
TRBV5-6	TRBJ1-4	ASSLYRGSNEKLF
TRBV30	TRBJ2-3	ALTRGGDTQY
TRBV5-1	TRBJ2-3	ASSLTSSTDTQY
TRBV2	TRBJ1-1	ASSPVMNTEAF